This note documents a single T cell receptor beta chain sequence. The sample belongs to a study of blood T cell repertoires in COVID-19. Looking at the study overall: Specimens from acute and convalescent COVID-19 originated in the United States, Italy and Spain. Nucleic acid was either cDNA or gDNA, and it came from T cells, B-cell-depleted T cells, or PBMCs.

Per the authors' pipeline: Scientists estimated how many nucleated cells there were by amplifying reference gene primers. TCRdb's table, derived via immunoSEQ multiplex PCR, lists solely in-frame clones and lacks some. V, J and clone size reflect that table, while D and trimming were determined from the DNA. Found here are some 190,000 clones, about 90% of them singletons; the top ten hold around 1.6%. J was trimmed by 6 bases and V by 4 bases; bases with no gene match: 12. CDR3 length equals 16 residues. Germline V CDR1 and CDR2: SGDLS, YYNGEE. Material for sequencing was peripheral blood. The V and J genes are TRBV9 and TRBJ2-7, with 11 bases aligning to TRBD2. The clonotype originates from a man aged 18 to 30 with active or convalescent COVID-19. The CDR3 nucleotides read TGTGCCAGCAGCCTAACTAGCGGGAGTATCTTCCCCGAGCAGTACTTC. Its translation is CASSLTSGSIFPEQYF. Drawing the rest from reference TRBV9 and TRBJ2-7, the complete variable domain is DSGVTQTPKHLITATGQRVTLRCSPRSGDLSVYWYQQSLDQGLQFLIQYYNGEERAKGNILERFSAQQFPDLHSELNLSSLELGDSALYFCASSLTSGSIFPEQYFGPGTRLTVT.